Listed here are 24 T cell receptor beta chains from one sample, sequenced in a study of T-cell reconstitution after alpha-beta-depleted transplantation in children. Unique molecular identifiers were used in preparing the TCRbeta library. Using its own MiXCR run on the PCR reads, TCRdb lists one record per CDR3 protein. Of approximately 490,000 distinct CDR3 sequences detected, roughly 10% appear once; the ten largest clones hold around 2%. Specimen: PBMCs, collected before TCRalphabeta/CD19-depleted stem cell transplant. These receptors originate from a child aged 2 to 9 with inherited bone marrow failure, due to receive a stem cell transplant.

This clonotype was seen only once. Possible read error: a much larger clone is one base away. This chain uses TRBV18 with TRBJ1-1; TRBD1 might be the D (5 bases). The CDR3 runs 15 residues. CDR1 KGHSH and CDR2 LQKENI come from the germline V gene. In DNA, the CDR3 is TGTGCCAGCTCTTACGCCAGACAGCTGAACACTGACGCTTTCTTT. Its translation: CASSYARQLNTDAFF. The full variable domain, in which reference TRBV18 and TRBJ1-1 provide the parts outside the CDR3, is NAGVMQNPRHLVRRRGQEARLRCSPMKGHSHVYWYRQLPEEGLKFMVYLQKENIIDESGMPKERFSAEFPKEGPSILRIQQVVRGDSAAYFCASSYARQLNTDAFFGQGTRLTVV.

The chain couples TRBV5-8 to TRBJ2-3, with D possibly being TRBD1 or TRBD2 (5 bases each). V lost 3 bases, J lost 2 bases, and 13 bases lay in between. The CDR3 contains 15 residues. CDR1 is SGHTS, CDR2 YDEGEE, per germline. CDR3 nucleotide sequence: TGTGCCAGCAGCTACCGGGACGGATACACAGATACGCAGTATTTT. It yields the protein CASSYRDGYTDTQYF. Full variable domain (outside the CDR3, taken from reference TRBV5-8 and TRBJ2-3): EAGVTQSPTHLIKTRGQQATLRCSPISGHTSVYWYQQALGLGLQFLLWYDEGEERNRGNFPPRFSGRQFPNYSSELNVNALELEDSALYLCASSYRDGYTDTQYFGPGTRLTVL.

This clonotype has a count of ten or more. The chain recombines TRBV27 with TRBJ2-3, with D perhaps matching TRBD1 or TRBD2 (5 bases each). V was trimmed by 2 bases and J by 5 bases, leaving 11 bases between them. Germline V gives CDR1 MNHEY, CDR2 SMNVEV (reference sequence). The CDR3 has 14 amino acids. The CDR3 bases are TGTGCCAGCAGTTTAGGGAGCGACAGAGATACGCAGTATTTT. This sequence encodes CASSLGSDRDTQYF.

This clonotype was seen a handful of times. The chain uses TRBV4-3 and TRBJ2-3; D might be TRBD2 (5 bases). The CDR3 totals 15 residues. The V and J ends lost 3 bases and 6 bases respectively, with 16 bases between them. Germline lookup yields CDR1 LGHNA and CDR2 YSLEER. The CDR3 region is CASSHHPGKGDTQYF. In DNA, the CDR3 is TGCGCCAGCAGCCATCACCCGGGAAAAGGTGATACGCAGTATTTT.

For the CDR3, the DNA is TGTGCCAGTCGGCCCTCCACAGGCTATGGCTACACCTTC. It encodes CASRPSTGYGYTF. The chain joins TRBV19 to TRBJ1-2; D is possibly TRBD1 (5 bases). The CDR3 has 13 amino acids. Per the germline V gene, CDR1 is LNHDA and CDR2 is SQIVND (reference sequence). Trimming shortened V by 8 bases and J by 4 bases, and 14 bases separated the two germline ends.

Ten or more counts support this clonotype. The V gene is TRBV12-3 or TRBV12-4, the J gene TRBJ2-1, with D unresolved. The CDR3 sequence is 12 residues long. V was cut by 5 bases and J by 5 bases, with 7 bases left in between. CDR3 bases: TGTGCCAGCAGTGACCCCCACAATGAGCAGTTCTTC. Protein: CASSDPHNEQFF.

The chain joins TRBV2 to TRBJ2-3, with D tentatively TRBD1 (6 bases). Germline CDR1 reads SNHLY; CDR2 reads FYNNEI. V lost 10 bases, J lost 3 bases, and 23 bases lay in between. The CDR3 runs 16 residues. This CDR3 is CATRMGHRADTDTQYF. Here the CDR3 DNA reads TGTGCCACCAGGATGGGACACAGGGCCGATACAGATACGCAGTATTTT.

This clonotype has a count of ten or more. The chain joins TRBV18 to TRBJ2-2, with D maybe TRBD2 (5 bases). Germline values: CDR1 KGHSH, CDR2 LQKENI. The CDR3 consists of 15 residues. Between the trimmed V and J ends, which lost 3 bases and 7 bases, there was a span of 15 bases. The CDR3 region is CASSPDSALGGELFF. The CDR3 coding sequence is TGTGCCAGCTCACCGGACTCAGCCCTGGGCGGGGAGCTGTTTTTT.

Regarding this clonotype: A much larger clone differs by one base, so this may be a read error. The rearrangement uses TRBV29-1 and TRBJ2-3, with D uncertain. Trimming shortened V by 3 bases and J by 4 bases, and 14 bases separated the two germline ends. Germline values: CDR1 SQVTM, CDR2 ANQGSEA. This CDR3 has 14 residues. For the CDR3, the DNA is TGCAGCGTTGACTCTCCTTCGGCGGCAGATACGCAGTATTTT. Its translation: CSVDSPSAADTQYF.

This clonotype has just a few counts. This rearrangement joins TRBV28 to TRBJ2-1, with D hard to call. V lost 3 bases, J lost 9 bases, and 9 bases lay in between. The CDR3 is made up of 12 amino acids. Germline CDR1 and CDR2: MDHEN and SYDVKM. The CDR3 is CASSFPAGEQFF. The CDR3 nucleotides are TGTGCCAGCAGTTTCCCGGCCGGTGAGCAGTTCTTC.

This clonotype came up many times. The chain combines TRBV7-8 with TRBJ2-3; D is uncertain. Germline loops: CDR1 SGHVS, CDR2 FQNEAQ. The CDR3 is made up of 19 amino acids. Trimming left V 1 base short and J 0 bases short, with 20 bases between. CDR3 coding DNA: TGTGCCAGCAGCTTAGTTTTTTTTGCCCGAAAAACTAGCACAGATACGCAGTATTTT. It is translated as CASSLVFFARKTSTDTQYF.

Note on this clonotype: A single base separates this from a much larger clone, so it may be a read error. The chain has TRBV24-1 and TRBJ2-1; TRBD1 or TRBD2 may be the D gene (6 bases each). The CDR3 extends over 11 amino acids. Germline CDR1 KGHDR, CDR2 SFDVKD. Trimming cost V 11 bases and J 6 bases, with 10 bases left between them. CDR3 nucleotide sequence: TGTGCCATCGGAGGGGGCAATGAGCAGTTCTTC. Its translation is CAIGGGNEQFF.

This chain uses TRBV11-1 with TRBJ1-3; D remains unclear. The V and J ends lost 0 bases and 4 bases respectively, with 13 bases between them. This CDR3 has 16 amino acids. The germline gives CDR1 SGHAT, CDR2 FQDESV (reference sequence). The CDR3: CASSLAVRAAGNTIYF. In DNA form, the CDR3 reads TGTGCCAGCAGCTTAGCGGTTCGGGCAGCCGGAAACACCATATATTTT.

This clonotype was seen many times. The chain has TRBV24-1 and TRBJ1-3; D is undetermined. This CDR3 has 16 residues. The germline V and J ends were trimmed by 5 bases and 0 bases, with 13 bases remaining between them. Germline V lookup: CDR1 KGHDR, CDR2 SFDVKD. The CDR3 bases are TGTGCCACCAGTGCTGCGGACGGCTCCTCTGGAAACACCATATATTTT. Translating it yields CATSAADGSSGNTIYF.

Ten or more counts support this clonotype. This chain uses TRBV7-2 with TRBJ2-1; D is perhaps TRBD1 (7 bases). The V end lost 11 bases, the J end lost 15 bases, and 29 bases lay between the germline ends. Germline loops: CDR1 SGHTA, CDR2 FQGNSA. The CDR3 has 14 amino acids. This CDR3 reads CASQRDRVEGIPFF. Here the CDR3 DNA reads TGTGCCTCCCAGAGAGACAGGGTGGAGGGGATTCCGTTCTTC.

This clonotype came up many times. The chain recombines TRBV28 with TRBJ1-1; 7 bases are shared with TRBD1. This CDR3 has 14 residues. Per the germline V gene, CDR1 is MDHEN and CDR2 is SYDVKM. The V and J ends lost 4 bases and 7 bases, in that order; junction bases with no gene match: 9. CDR3 in amino acids: CASSSPGQTIEAFF. In DNA, the CDR3 is TGTGCCAGCAGTTCACCGGGACAGACGATTGAAGCTTTCTTT.

In this sample, this clonotype turned up a few times. The chain couples TRBV28 to TRBJ2-7; D ambiguous. V was clipped by 5 bases and J by 2 bases, with 13 bases between them. Germline-derived CDR1 and CDR2 are MDHEN and SYDVKM. There are 14 residues in the CDR3. CDR3 coding DNA: TGTGCCAGCAGTCCGGCAGGCGTCACCTACGAGCAGTACTTC. Amino acid sequence: CASSPAGVTYEQYF.

This clonotype was counted once. At one boundary the junction diverges from the germline segment, which might be a read error. This rearrangement joins TRBV12-3 or TRBV12-4 to TRBJ2-3; 7 nucleotides line up with TRBD2. The CDR3 is made up of 18 amino acids. The CDR3 DNA sequence: TGTCCCAGCAGTTCCGGGGCGGTGGCGCGGGAGAAAACAGATACGCAGTATTTT. It translates to CPSSSGAVAREKTDTQYF.

As concerns this clonotype: Given a much more abundant clone one base away, this may be a read error. This chain uses TRBV9 with TRBJ1-3; TRBD1 is a possible D gene (5 bases). The germline gives CDR1 SGDLS, CDR2 YYNGEE. This CDR3 region has 14 residues. The CDR3 protein is CDSRRGEAGNTIYF. In nucleotides, the CDR3 is TGTGACAGCAGGCGAGGGGAGGCTGGAAACACCATATATTTT. Filled out from reference TRBV9 and TRBJ1-3, the complete variable domain reads DSGVTQTPKHLITATGQRVTLRCSPRSGDLSVYWYQQSLDQGLQFLIQYYNGEERAKGNILERFSAQQFPDLHSELNLSSLELGDSALYFCDSRRGEAGNTIYFGEGSWLTVV.

The table lists this clonotype with many counts. The chain joins TRBV12-3 or TRBV12-4 to TRBJ2-5, with D uncertain. Trimming stripped 6 bases from V and 2 bases from J, with 7 bases between. This CDR3 region has 12 residues. This CDR3 is CASRRNQETQYF. The CDR3 DNA sequence: TGTGCCAGCAGGCGGAATCAAGAGACCCAGTACTTC.

This clonotype was seen at least ten times. The rearrangement uses TRBV4-1 and TRBJ1-3; maybe TRBD1 (5 bases). Trimming cost V 3 bases and J 0 bases, with 24 bases left between them. Per germline, CDR1 MGHRA and CDR2 YSYEKL. The CDR3 sequence is 20 residues long. The CDR3 spells CASSHSSGPGRAGSGNTIYF. The DNA of the CDR3 is TGCGCCAGCAGCCATTCCTCTGGCCCAGGGAGGGCCGGCTCTGGAAACACCATATATTTT.

Of note for this clonotype: A much larger clone sits a single nucleotide away, making a read error possible. For the CDR3, the DNA is TGTGCCAGCTGCTTTTCCCCTTACAAGGGCGGGGAGCTGTTTTTT. This gives the protein CASCFSPYKGGELFF. V gene TRBV7-9 combines with J gene TRBJ2-2; D call uncertain. Germline CDR1 SEHNR, CDR2 FQNEAQ (reference sequence). The CDR3 has 15 amino acids.

This clonotype was seen a handful of times. The chain recombines TRBV5-1 with TRBJ2-2; the D gene could be TRBD1 or TRBD2 (5 bases each). CDR3 length equals 15 residues. Germline V gives CDR1 SGHRS, CDR2 YFSETQ. Trimming stripped 3 bases from V and 4 bases from J, with 13 bases between. The DNA of the CDR3 is TGCGCCAGCAGCTCCACCGGGGCAGTCACCGGGGAGCTGTTTTTT. Its protein product is CASSSTGAVTGELFF.

The chain links TRBV6-5 to TRBJ2-1; D unclear. V lost 1 base to trimming and J lost 7 bases, with 11 bases between them. Looked up from germline, CDR1 is MNHEY and CDR2 is SVGAGI. The CDR3 is 14 residues long. This chain's CDR3 is CASSYFTSGNEQFF. The CDR3, as DNA: TGTGCCAGCAGTTACTTCACGAGTGGGAATGAGCAGTTCTTC.